This T cell receptor beta chain was found in a study of blood T cell repertoires in COVID-19. Study information: Whether acute or convalescent, the COVID-19 samples came from the United States, Italy and Spain. T cells, B-cell-depleted T cells, or PBMCs provided the cDNA or gDNA that served as material.

Authors' analysis steps: Quantification of nucleated cells was approximated via reference gene primer amplification. Clones were sequenced by immunoSEQ multiplex PCR, and TCRdb holds only the in-frame ones, with some missing. V and J calls and clone size follow that table, whereas D and trimming were derived from the DNA. Among roughly 250,000 clones listed, approximately 91% were seen once. This CDR3 is built from 11 residues. CDR1 and CDR2 (germline): ENHRY, SYGVKD. V shed 5 bases and J shed 8 bases, with 7 bases lying between them. Sample: peripheral blood. The gene calls are TRBV10-3 and TRBJ2-1; D might be TRBD1 (6 bases). The sequence came from a woman under 40 with acute or convalescent COVID-19. The CDR3 loop reads CAISQGYEQFF. CDR3 coding DNA: TGTGCCATCAGTCAGGGGTATGAGCAGTTCTTC.